The entry that follows covers one T cell receptor (beta chain) sequence. The sample belongs to a study of blood T cell repertoires in COVID-19. The wider study: Some COVID-19 samples were acute and others convalescent; all came from the United States, Italy and Spain. PBMCs, B-cell-depleted T cells, or T cells were the source of the cDNA or gDNA that made up the material.

The CDR3 is made up of 14 amino acids. CDR1 and CDR2 (germline): MNHEY, SVGAGI. The V and J ends lost 7 bases and 0 bases respectively, with 12 bases between them. As processed by the authors: Amplified reference gene primers provided the basis for estimating nucleated cell counts. TCRdb keeps only in-frame clones here, not all; method: immunoSEQ multiplex PCR. The V and J calls and clone size come from that table; D and trimming were worked out from the DNA. The repertoire holds tens of thousands of clones, with 80% as singletons. The J gene is TRBJ1-1, the V gene TRBV6-5, with D unresolved. Sequencing used peripheral blood. The TCR sequence derives from a man aged 60 to 75 with active or convalescent COVID-19. CDR3 loop: CASNHPEVNTEAFF. In DNA form, the CDR3 reads TGTGCCAGCAACCACCCTGAGGTGAACACTGAAGCTTTCTTT.